The clone carrying this T cell receptor (beta chain) showed up many times. The antigen is unknown. TCR beta CDR3 regions were amplified from RNA transcripts. Primed by the HTBI set, a first-round RT-PCR was run on the TCR CDR3. TCRdb reprocessed the multiplex PCR reads via MiXCR and lists one record per CDR3 protein. In the table there are hundreds of thousands of distinct CDR3 sequences, roughly a quarter of which are singletons. This CDR3 comprises 13 residues. Germline values: CDR1 SGHTA, CDR2 FQGNSA. The V gene lost 2 bases and the J gene lost 8 bases, with 10 bases spanning the gap. The data were taken from a study of T cells in Graves' hyperthyroidism and ophthalmopathy. The wider study: Before treatment of any kind, peripheral blood was taken at initial diagnosis. Study observations and caveats: Most thyroid clonotypes that were expanded above 0.001 also turned up in blood.

Material for sequencing was blood. This clonotype was obtained from a woman in her 30s with Graves' ophthalmopathy. V usage is TRBV7-2 and J usage is TRBJ2-4, with D maybe TRBD1 (5 bases). CDR3 residues: CASSLQGEDIQYF. CDR3 nucleotides: TGTGCCAGCAGCTTACAGGGCGAGGACATTCAGTACTTC. Full variable domain (outside the CDR3, taken from reference TRBV7-2 and TRBJ2-4): GAGVSQSPSNKVTEKGKDVELRCDPISGHTALYWYRQSLGQGLEFLIYFQGNSAPDKSGLPSDRFSAERTGGSVSTLTIQRTQQEDSAVYLCASSLQGEDIQYFGAGTRLSVL.